Listed below are T cell receptor beta chains from one sample, sequenced in a study of PD-L1 blockade in urothelial cancer. The repertoire was sequenced with immunoSEQ multiplex PCR; TCRdb's copy has only in-frame clones and lacks some. The data contain about 95,000 clones, around nine tenths of them singletons. Sequences were derived from PBMCs, sampled around atezolizumab (anti-PD-L1) treatment. These receptors were collected from a man aged 55 to 70 with urothelial cancer. Each CDR3 is given with its conserved first and last residue. Fields, in order: D gene, V gene, J gene, clone size, CDR3 DNA, CDR3 protein. D genes are given only for firm matches. Clone size is stated in some rows and not others, as once, few, many or a class when expanded.

TRBD2	TRBV7-9	TRBJ2-7	few	TGTGCCAGCAGCTTTTGGACTAGCGGCTCCTACGAGCAGTACTTC	CASSFWTSGSYEQYF
TRBD2	TRBV6-5	TRBJ2-1	.	TGTGCCAGCAGCCTCTGGACTAGCGGGAGGAGTGAGCAGTTCTTC	CASSLWTSGRSEQFF
.	TRBV6-6	TRBJ1-1	.	TGTGCCAGCAGTTTTGGAGGGCAAGAAGCTTTCTTT	CASSFGGQEAFF
.	TRBV27	TRBJ2-7	.	TGTGCCAGCAGTAAAGTACAGGGCCTTTACGAGCAGTACTTC	CASSKVQGLYEQYF
.	TRBV29-1	TRBJ2-3	.	TGCAGCGTTGCCTACGGGGATACGCAGTATTTT	CSVAYGDTQYF
TRBD2	TRBV28	TRBJ2-1	.	TGTGCCAGCAGTTTCTCAGCGGGAGAGTCGGGGATAGGTGAGCAGTTCTTC	CASSFSAGESGIGEQFF
TRBD1	TRBV28	TRBJ2-2	once	TGTGCCAGCATTCCAAGGGGGACAGGGAGGACCGGGGAGCTGTTTTTT	CASIPRGTGRTGELFF
.	TRBV28	TRBJ1-4	.	TGTGCCAGCACCCCTGTGCAGGGCGGTGAAAAACTGTTTTTT	CASTPVQGGEKLFF
.	TRBV7-3	TRBJ2-3	.	TGTGCCAGCACCCGGACAGTCACGCCTTCGGATACGCAGTATTTT	CASTRTVTPSDTQYF
.	TRBV20-1	TRBJ1-2	.	TGCAGTGCTAGACAGGGAACAGGCTACACCTTC	CSARQGTGYTF
TRBD1	TRBV7-9	TRBJ2-3	.	TGTGCCAGCAGCCCCTATGGGACAGGGGGTACAGATACGCAGTATTTT	CASSPYGTGGTDTQYF
TRBD1	TRBV4-2	TRBJ2-7	few	TGTGCCAGCAGCCCCCAGGGGGCAAGTCCCTACGAGCAGTACTTC	CASSPQGASPYEQYF
TRBD1	TRBV7-6	TRBJ1-2	few	TGTGCCAGCAGCCCCCCCGGGACAGGTTATGGCTACACCTTC	CASSPPGTGYGYTF
TRBD2	TRBV5-1	TRBJ2-5	.	TGCGCCAGCAGCCCCGGGACTAGCGGACAAGAGACCCAGTACTTC	CASSPGTSGQETQYF
TRBD2	TRBV18	TRBJ2-7	few	TGTGCCAGCTCACCCTACCTAGCGGGGGACTCCTACGAGCAGTACTTC	CASSPYLAGDSYEQYF
TRBD1	TRBV5-4	TRBJ1-1	.	TGTGCCAGCAGCCCGGGTAAGGACAGGGGAAGCACTGAAGCTTTCTTT	CASSPGKDRGSTEAFF
.	TRBV2	TRBJ1-3	.	TGTGCCAGCAGTCTTCAGGGGCATGGAAACACCATATATTTT	CASSLQGHGNTIYF
.	TRBV7-3	TRBJ2-1	.	TGTGCCAGCGCAGGAGGCAATGGCAATGAGCAGTTCTTC	CASAGGNGNEQFF
TRBD1	TRBV7-8	TRBJ1-4	.	TGTGCCAGCAGCCTAAAGAGAGACAGGGCTAATGAAAAACTGTTTTTT	CASSLKRDRANEKLFF
TRBD2	TRBV2	TRBJ2-7	.	TGTGCCAGCAAAGAAGGACTAGCGGCATCATACGAGCAGTACTTC	CASKEGLAASYEQYF
.	TRBV11-2	TRBJ1-1	.	TGTGCCAGCAGCGTCCAGACAGGCACTGAAGCTTTCTTT	CASSVQTGTEAFF
TRBD1	TRBV19	TRBJ1-1	few	TGTGCCAGCCGACAGGGGTTGAACACTGAAGCTTTCTTT	CASRQGLNTEAFF
.	TRBV18	TRBJ1-2	.	TGTGCCAGCTCACCCCGGGGAGATAACTATGGCTACACCTTC	CASSPRGDNYGYTF
TRBD2	TRBV30	TRBJ2-3	.	TGTGCCTGGAGGCTAGCGGGGACGGCAGATACGCAGTATTTT	CAWRLAGTADTQYF
TRBD2	TRBV10-3	TRBJ2-7	.	TGTGCCATCAGTCTGACTAGCGGGAGGAGCTCCTACGAGCAGTACTTC	CAISLTSGRSSYEQYF
TRBD1	TRBV5-1	TRBJ2-7	.	TGCGCCAGCAGCTCGACAGGGGGCTACGAGCAGTACTTC	CASSSTGGYEQYF
TRBD2	TRBV4-3	TRBJ2-1	.	TGCGCCAGCAGCCAAACGAGCGGGGGGGCACATGAGCAGTTCTTC	CASSQTSGGAHEQFF
TRBD2	TRBV4-2	TRBJ2-7	few	TGTGCCAGCAGCCTCGTCTTAGCGGGAGGGCTGCACGAGCAGTACTTC	CASSLVLAGGLHEQYF
.	TRBV7-7	TRBJ2-3	.	TGTGCTAGCAGCCCCACCGAGGGCCGTACGCAGTATTTT	CASSPTEGRTQYF
TRBD1	TRBV15	TRBJ1-3	.	TGTGCCACCAGTACAGGGGCGGGAAACACCATATATTTT	CATSTGAGNTIYF
TRBD2	TRBV30	TRBJ2-7	.	TGTGCCTGGAGTTTTGCGGGAGGTCCCTACGAGCAGTACTTC	CAWSFAGGPYEQYF
.	TRBV9	TRBJ2-3	.	TGTGCCAGCAGCGTCAGGGGTGATACGCAGTATTTT	CASSVRGDTQYF
.	TRBV6-4	TRBJ1-2	.	TGTGCCAGCAGTCCGGGACTAAACTATGGCTACACCTTC	CASSPGLNYGYTF
TRBD2	TRBV5-1	TRBJ2-7	once	TGCGCCAGCAGCGTTATAATGGGGGGGGGCTCCTACGAGCAGTACTTC	CASSVIMGGGSYEQYF
.	TRBV4-1	TRBJ1-2	.	TGCGCCAGCAGCCAAGATCGGGGAGTGGGAGCTGGGAGCTACACCTTC	CASSQDRGVGAGSYTF
.	TRBV7-3	TRBJ2-5	.	TGTGCCAGCAGCTCAGGGGAGACCCAGTACTTC	CASSSGETQYF
TRBD1	TRBV28	TRBJ2-2	.	TGTGCCAGCACCAAAGGACAGGGGACCGGGGAGCTGTTTTTT	CASTKGQGTGELFF
.	TRBV7-9	TRBJ2-3	.	TGTGCCAGCAGCCTAAGCGGGGATACGCAGTATTTT	CASSLSGDTQYF
TRBD1	TRBV9	TRBJ1-6	few	TGTGCCAGCAGCGTAGGCAGGGGGTACAATTCACCCCTCCACTTT	CASSVGRGYNSPLHF
.	TRBV2	TRBJ1-1	few	TGTGCCAGCATGCCCAGGGTAGGGGACACTGAAGCTTTCTTT	CASMPRVGDTEAFF
.	TRBV6-6	TRBJ1-2	.	TGTGCCAGCAGTTCGGACAGAGCTACCTTCTATGGCTACACCTTC	CASSSDRATFYGYTF
TRBD2	TRBV18	TRBJ2-1	.	TGTGCCAGCTCCCGTTTAGCGGGAGCCCTCAATGAGCAGTTCTTC	CASSRLAGALNEQFF
.	TRBV29-1	TRBJ1-1	.	TGCAGCGTTGAGAACAGCATGAACACTGAAGCTTTCTTT	CSVENSMNTEAFF
TRBD2	TRBV19	TRBJ2-1	.	TGTGCCAGTAGTATCAATCTTCAGGTCCTAGCGGGGGCGCCGGGGCAGTTCTTC	CASSINLQVLAGAPGQFF
.	TRBV7-3	TRBJ2-3	.	TGTGCCAGCAGCTCAGGACTGGGCACAGATACGCAGTATTTT	CASSSGLGTDTQYF
TRBD2	TRBV5-1	TRBJ2-3	.	TGCGCCAGCAGCCGAGGGACTAGCGGGAGAACAGATACGCAGTATTTT	CASSRGTSGRTDTQYF
TRBD2	TRBV5-1	TRBJ2-7	.	TGCGCCAGCAGCGTACTAGCGGGAGAAGACGAGCAGTACTTC	CASSVLAGEDEQYF
.	TRBV19	TRBJ1-1	once	TGTGCCAGTAGTATACGGGGGACGGAAGCTTTCTTT	CASSIRGTEAFF